This TCR beta chain came from a study of OX40 agonist ivuxolimab in advanced cancers. Background on the study: In this cohort, patients received ivuxolimab, an agonistic anti-OX40 (CD134) antibody. Study-wide points: The antigens recognized by the expanded peripheral T cells, that is their antigen specificity, were not determined. At 0.1-3.0 mg/kg, partial responders had clonal expansion among the lowest observed.

The germline gives CDR1 SNHLY, CDR2 FYNNEI. This CDR3 spans 13 amino acids. Between the trimmed V and J ends, which lost 3 bases and 8 bases, there was a span of 13 bases. Of note for this clone: Its cognate antigen is unknown.

Method: immunoSEQ multiplex PCR; TCRdb's copy keeps in-frame clones and lacks some. The data contain 25,000 to 30,000 clones, approximately 79% of them singletons. This sample comprised CD4+ or CD8+ T cells sorted from blood, obtained in a trial of the OX40 agonist ivuxolimab. The receptor's source is an adult with an advanced solid tumor such as melanoma, head and neck, liver or kidney cancer. V and J are TRBV2 and TRBJ1-1; possible D gene TRBD1, 5 bases. The CDR3, as DNA: TGTGCCAGCAGTGAGGTCCCAAACAGGGAAGCTTTCTTT. Residues: CASSEVPNREAFF.